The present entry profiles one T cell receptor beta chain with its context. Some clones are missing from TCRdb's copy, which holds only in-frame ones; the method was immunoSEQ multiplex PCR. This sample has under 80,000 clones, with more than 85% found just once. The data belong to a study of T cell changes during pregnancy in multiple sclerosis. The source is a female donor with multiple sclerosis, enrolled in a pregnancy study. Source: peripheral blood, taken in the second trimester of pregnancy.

The CDR3 DNA follows: TGTGCCAGCAGTTACTCGGGGACAGGGGGCTACGAGCAGTACTTC. It codes for CASSYSGTGGYEQYF. The rearrangement joins TRBV6-5 to TRBJ2-7; 11 bases align to TRBD1. V gave up 0 bases and J gave up 3 bases; unmatched junction bases: 1. CDR3 length: 15 residues. Germline CDR1 and CDR2: MNHEY and SVGAGI.